Listed below are T cell receptor beta chains from one sample, sequenced in a study of sequential checkpoint blockade in melanoma. The method was immunoSEQ multiplex PCR; TCRdb's version includes in-frame clones alone and lacks a portion of them. The repertoire holds about 2,300 clones, with 20% to 25% as singletons. Specimen: tumor tissue (inferred from file names), collected from a patient given nivolumab and ipilimumab in sequence. The receptors here all came from a human donor with melanoma. Each CDR3 is given with its conserved first and last residue. D genes are given only for firm matches. A clone size is listed for some rows: how often the clone was seen (once, few, many), or a class if it is expanded.

j_call v_call d_call clone_size cdr3_nt cdr3_aa
TRBJ1-4 TRBV30 - few TGTGCCATCAGTCGAAAGGCAACTAATGAAAAACTGTTTTTT CAISRKATNEKLFF
TRBJ2-7 TRBV18 - - TGTGCCAGCTCTCGAAACGCGGATAGCAACGAGCAGTACTTC CASSRNADSNEQYF
TRBJ1-5 TRBV11-3 TRBD1 - TGTGCCAGCAGCTTGGGTGACAGGGGGCATCAGCCCCAGCATTTT CASSLGDRGHQPQHF
TRBJ1-1 TRBV5-1 TRBD1 - TGCGCCAGCAGCTTGGACAGGGGGCTCGGCACTGAAGCTTTCTTT CASSLDRGLGTEAFF
TRBJ1-2 TRBV19 - few TGTGCCAGTAGTCTGGGGACGGTAGATCCCTCCTATGGCTACACCTTC CASSLGTVDPSYGYTF
TRBJ1-2 TRBV6-8 - many TGTGCCAGCAGTTACCGGGCAGGGGATGGCTACACCTTC CASSYRAGDGYTF
TRBJ1-5 TRBV11-3 TRBD1 many TGTGCCAGCAGCTTGACAGGGGGCGATAATCAGCCCCAGCATTTT CASSLTGGDNQPQHF
TRBJ1-5 TRBV6-8 - few TGTGCCAGCAGTGCAGGGGCCAGGGGCAATCAGCCCCAGCATTTT CASSAGARGNQPQHF
TRBJ1-1 TRBV6-8 - few TGTGCCAGCAGTTCCATCGGAGGGCTAGTCACTGAAGCTTTCTTT CASSSIGGLVTEAFF
TRBJ2-7 TRBV11-3 TRBD2 medium-sized TGTGCCAGCAGCTCCCTAGCGGGAGGCCCATTCGAGCAGTACTTC CASSSLAGGPFEQYF
TRBJ1-2 TRBV7-1 - many TGTGCCAGCAAGCCGGTAGGGGCCTATGGCTACACCTTC CASKPVGAYGYTF
TRBJ2-5 TRBV5-1 - - TGCGCCAGCAGCTTTTCAGGGACCCCCCAAGAGACCCAGTACTTC CASSFSGTPQETQYF
TRBJ1-5 TRBV2 - - TGTGCCAGCAGCCATCTCGGGCAGGCCCAGCATTTT CASSHLGQAQHF
TRBJ2-1 TRBV9 TRBD1 few TGTGCCAGCAGGACGGGACAGGGAAGCTACAATGAGCAGTTCTTC CASRTGQGSYNEQFF
TRBJ1-1 TRBV11-3 - many TGTGCCAGCAGCTTATCGTGGGACCTTAACACTGAAGCTTTCTTT CASSLSWDLNTEAFF
TRBJ2-1 TRBV6-8 TRBD2 few TGTGCCAGCAGTTACGGTGCCACCTATAGCGGGAGGGGGCATGAGCAGTTCTTC CASSYGATYSGRGHEQFF
TRBJ2-3 TRBV6-8 - few TGTGCCAGCAGCCACTACGCTGATACGCAGTATTTT CASSHYADTQYF
TRBJ2-5 TRBV5-1 TRBD2 - TGCGCCAGCAGCTTGGGGGAGGGGTCGAAGACCCAGTACTTC CASSLGEGSKTQYF
TRBJ2-7 TRBV11-3 TRBD2 few TGTGCCAGCAGCTCTAGCCCGGGACTAGGCGCTTGGACTTACGAGCAGTACTTC CASSSSPGLGAWTYEQYF
TRBJ1-6 TRBV30 - few TGTGCCTGGAGTGTCGTCGAGAATTCACCCCTCCACTTT CAWSVVENSPLHF
TRBJ2-1 TRBV15 TRBD2 few TGTGCCACCAGCAGCGAGCGGGAGAGGAACAATGAGCAGTTCTTC CATSSERERNNEQFF
TRBJ2-1 TRBV9 - - TGTGCCAGCAGTGACCATGGGGCGAGGAATGAGCAGTTCTTC CASSDHGARNEQFF
TRBJ2-1 TRBV28 - few TGTGCCAGCCGGGACTTTTCCTACAATGAGCAGTTCTTC CASRDFSYNEQFF
TRBJ2-7 TRBV11-3 TRBD1 medium-sized TGTGCCAGCAGCCCATTAACCGGGACAGGGAAGGTCTACGAGCAGTACTTC CASSPLTGTGKVYEQYF
TRBJ2-5 TRBV7-2 - many TGTGCCAGCAGCCCGCACCTCCAAGAGACCCAGTACTTC CASSPHLQETQYF
TRBJ1-5 TRBV11-3 - large TGTGCCAGCAGCTTAGATCAGGGTTTAAGCCAGCCCCAGCATTTT CASSLDQGLSQPQHF
TRBJ2-7 TRBV11-3 TRBD1 many TGTGCCAGCAGCTCACGGACAGGGGCTGATTCCTACGAGCAGTACTTC CASSSRTGADSYEQYF
TRBJ2-7 TRBV6-8 - - TGTGCCAGCAGTTACTCGGACGCGGGCGAGCAGTACTTC CASSYSDAGEQYF
TRBJ2-1 TRBV6-8 TRBD1 - TGTGCCAGCAGTTCTCCCCTCGTGACAGGGGACAATGAGCAGTTCTTC CASSSPLVTGDNEQFF
TRBJ1-3 TRBV6-8 - - TGTGCCAGCAGTCGACAGGACTCTGGAAACACCATATATTTT CASSRQDSGNTIYF
TRBJ2-1 TRBV19 - - TGTGCCAGTGGAGGGATCGCCTACAATGAGCAGTTCTTC CASGGIAYNEQFF
TRBJ1-1 TRBV6-8 TRBD1 - TGTGCCAGCAGGCGACAGGGATACAACACTGAAGCTTTCTTT CASRRQGYNTEAFF
TRBJ1-5 TRBV6-8 - medium-sized TGTGCCAGCATACCCCGATGGGATAGCAATCAGCCCCAGCATTTT CASIPRWDSNQPQHF
TRBJ2-2 TRBV11-3 - medium-sized TGTGCCAGCAGCAAGGGAGGGGGGAACACCGGGGAGCTGTTTTTT CASSKGGGNTGELFF
TRBJ1-1 TRBV6-1 - few TGTGCCAGCAGTGAAGCAGGGGTCACTGAAGCTTTCTTT CASSEAGVTEAFF
TRBJ2-1 TRBV19 TRBD1 - TGTGCCAGTAGTATTAGAGGGCAGGGGGCCCATGAGCAGTTCTTC CASSIRGQGAHEQFF
TRBJ1-1 TRBV11-3 - many TGTGCCAGCAGATCCTTTTGGGGGCACTACACTGAAGCTTTCTTT CASRSFWGHYTEAFF
TRBJ1-5 TRBV28 - - TGTGCCAGCAGTTTATTCCCGGATTATAGCAATCAGCCCCAGCATTTT CASSLFPDYSNQPQHF
TRBJ1-5 TRBV30 TRBD1 few TGTTCCAGTGGTCAACGGACAGGGGGGGTTTGGCGCAATCAGCCCCAGCATTTT CSSGQRTGGVWRNQPQHF
TRBJ1-2 TRBV11-3 - few TGTGCCAGCAGCTTCGACAGGAGTAACTATGGCTACACCTTC CASSFDRSNYGYTF
TRBJ1-1 TRBV6-8 - few TGTGCCAGCAGCGCCGACCTCAAGGTCACTGAAGCTTTCTTT CASSADLKVTEAFF